The sample holds a few counts of the clone carrying this T cell receptor (beta chain). Antigen: not known. Via MiXCR, TCRdb re-called the reads, giving one row per CDR3 protein. The sample lists about 160,000 distinct CDR3 sequences; less than 25% were seen once. With 2 bases clipped from V and 1 base from J, the junction kept 1 base outside the gene matches. There are 15 residues in the CDR3. CDR1 is MGHRA, CDR2 YSYEKL, per germline. This specimen belongs to a study of T cell repertoires in cytomegalovirus infection. Study context: Recently identified HLA-C-restricted CMV epitopes were used, and well-studied HLA-B-restricted CMV epitopes were used as well. The public TCR beta signatures pointed to both CMV infection and matching HLA type.

Findings and caveats of the study: Ex vivo, HLA-C-restricted CMV-specific TCR beta clonotypes prevailed over the rest of the response.

The gene calls are TRBV4-1 and TRBJ1-3; 8 nucleotides match TRBD1. This material consisted of CD8+ T cells from cultured PBMCs, taken from culture after CMV antigen stimulation. The source of this sequence is a human donor in good health (CMV status not recorded). Some clones in this sample may be carry-over from other donors' samples. CDR3 coding DNA: TGCGCCAGCAGCCAATACAGGGGGTCTGGAAACACCATATATTTT. This translates into CASSQYRGSGNTIYF.